The clone carrying this TCR beta chain was picked up a small number of times. CDR1 and CDR2 from the germline V gene are LNHDA and SQIVND (reference sequence). V shed 5 bases and J 10 bases; nucleotides not matched to a gene: 14. The length of the CDR3 is 15 residues. The sample originates from a study of blood T cell repertoires in COVID-19. Study as a whole: Donors in the United States, Italy and Spain gave samples during acute or convalescent COVID-19.

Original methodology: Scientists estimated how many nucleated cells there were by amplifying reference gene primers. Sequenced by immunoSEQ multiplex PCR; TCRdb stores in-frame clones only, minus some. V and J calls and clone size are those listed in that table; D and trimming were worked out from the DNA. The sample lists roughly 120,000 clones; 84% were seen once. This TCR came from a woman in her forties or fifties with acute or convalescent COVID-19. The sequenced material came from peripheral blood. The chain uses TRBV19 and TRBJ1-5, with 7 bases lining up with TRBD1. CDR3: CASSPEGGRRSPQHF. The DNA of the CDR3 is TGTGCCAGTAGTCCAGAAGGGGGCCGGAGAAGTCCCCAGCATTTT.